The rows below give T cell receptor beta chains drawn from one sample of a study of blood T cell repertoires in COVID-19. Repertoires were generated with immunoSEQ multiplex PCR, while TCRdb's copy carries only in-frame clones and drops some. The sample contains over 25,000 clones, just over 85% of which appear only once. Sequences were obtained from peripheral blood. Source of these receptors: a woman between 50 and 59 years old with active COVID-19. The CDR3 runs from the conserved cysteine through the conserved F or W.

>TRBV3-1/TRBV3-2|TRBJ2-7
CASSQDSGPTYEQYF
>TRBV6-5|TRBJ2-3
CASSATGTQYF
>TRBV5-1|TRBJ2-5
CASARTDQETQYF
>TRBV6-2/TRBV6-3|TRBJ2-1
CASSYAAVYNEQFF
>TRBV2|TRBJ2-5
CASSDVTSGLQETQYF
>TRBV19|TRBJ1-4
CASTAMDSKNEKLFF
>TRBV7-8|TRBJ1-3
CASSLDRGTGNTIYF
>TRBV27|TRBJ2-3
CASSFSGRAGDTQYF
>TRBV6-5|TRBJ1-6
CASRGTGFYNSPLHF
>TRBV4-2|TRBJ2-7
CASSQSRDREQYF
>TRBV10-2|TRBJ2-1
CATGDSEQFF
>TRBV27|TRBJ2-1
CASRETGELWSYNEQFF
>TRBV28|TRBJ2-7
CASSSPVGQGFYEQYF
>TRBV12-3/TRBV12-4|TRBJ1-1
CASSLRGEAFF
>TRBV9|TRBJ2-2
CASSVIAGGTGELFF
>TRBV7-9|TRBJ2-3
CASSLGEGARDTQYF
>TRBV29-1|TRBJ2-7
CSVVSLRRQGASYEQYF
>TRBV4-2|TRBJ2-7
CASSQESGGANEQYF
>TRBV29-1|TRBJ1-1
CSVLVRGSPEAFF
>TRBV5-1|TRBJ2-1
CASFRQGSYNEQFF
>TRBV25-1|TRBJ1-1
CASRQGHTEAFF
>TRBV6-5|TRBJ1-5
CASRTGTGYQPQHF
>TRBV9|TRBJ1-1
CASSVVLGGPNTEAFF
>TRBV30|TRBJ2-7
CAWSRGLEGEQYF
>TRBV28|TRBJ1-2
CASSSPGTGILNYGYTF
>TRBV9|TRBJ2-3
CASSAGGGPDTQYF
>TRBV6-6|TRBJ2-5
CASRLARTGAQETQYF
>TRBV5-4|TRBJ2-5
CASSWGQQQETQYF
>TRBV6-5|TRBJ2-3
CASSPGTGPTDTQYF
>TRBV7-9|TRBJ1-3
CASINSGGGNTIYF
>TRBV25-1|TRBJ1-1
CASSAGTGGLTEAFF
>TRBV29-1|TRBJ2-3
CSVATSADTQYF